Following are 32 T cell receptor beta chains from one sample sequenced in a study of cytomegalovirus exposure and HLA in healthy donors. Amplification used 60 Vbeta primers and 13 Jbeta primers. TCRdb's table, derived via immunoSEQ multiplex PCR, lists solely in-frame clones and lacks some. The sample holds over 85,000 clones, approximately 86% seen once. The specimen was PBMCs. These receptors were obtained from a middle-aged man in good health and CMV-seronegative.

This chain links TRBV4-2 with TRBJ1-5; the D gene is possibly TRBD1 (6 bases). The germline V gene has CDR1 LGHNA and CDR2 YNFKEQ. Trimming stripped 1 base from V and 3 bases from J, with 13 bases between. CDR3 length: 16 residues. CDR3 in amino acids: CASSQGADRPNQPQHF. CDR3 nucleotides: TGTGCCAGCAGCCAAGGAGCGGACAGACCCAATCAGCCCCAGCATTTT.

The chain couples TRBV28 to TRBJ2-7; weak D call: TRBD2 (6 bases). CDR3 length: 13 residues. V lost 4 bases, J lost 4 bases, and 11 bases lay in between. In germline, CDR1 is MDHEN, CDR2 SYDVKM. The CDR3 is CASSSSVRYEQYF. The CDR3 region has the DNA TGTGCCAGCAGTTCTAGCGTTAGGTACGAGCAGTACTTC.

This clone has just one count. The chain uses TRBV6-5 and TRBJ1-5, with 9 nucleotides matching TRBD1. This CDR3 has 15 residues. CDR1 is MNHEY and CDR2 is SVGAGI in the germline V gene. Trimming cost V 5 bases and J 4 bases; bases outside gene matches: 6. CDR3 in amino acids: CASSQGQGPNQPQHF. DNA of the CDR3: TGTGCCAGCAGTCAGGGACAGGGCCCTAATCAGCCCCAGCATTTT.

This chain uses TRBV6-5 with TRBJ1-1, with D uncertain. V lost 6 bases and J lost 2, with 16 bases in between. This CDR3 has 15 amino acids. Germline CDR1 is MNHEY and CDR2 is SVGAGI. The CDR3 sequence: CASSDFTEINTEAFF. CDR3 bases: TGTGCCAGCAGCGATTTTACAGAGATTAACACTGAAGCTTTCTTT.

The CDR3 DNA is TGCGCCAGCAGCCAGGGCGGAAAAGGAGGTGAGCCCCAGCATTTT. Its protein is CASSQGGKGGEPQHF. The genes are TRBV4-3 and TRBJ1-5, with no clear D. The CDR3 spans 15 residues. With 3 bases removed from V and 8 bases from J, the gap between germline ends came to 17 bases. Germline V gives CDR1 LGHNA, CDR2 YSLEER.

This rearrangement joins TRBV5-1 to TRBJ2-2; the match to TRBD1 covers 7 bases. The CDR3 is 14 amino acids. The germline V gene has CDR1 SGHRS and CDR2 YFSETQ. The J segment lost 1 base and the V segment lost 7 bases, leaving 4 bases of the junction unmatched. CDR3 in amino acids: CASLRDRNTGELFF. The CDR3 nucleotides read TGCGCCAGCCTTAGGGACAGGAACACCGGGGAGCTGTTTTTT.

The rearrangement uses TRBV25-1 and TRBJ1-1; TRBD1 matches at 7 bases. The CDR3 has 16 residues. CDR1 and CDR2 (germline): MGHDK, SYGVNS. J lost 0 bases, V lost 2 bases, and 6 bases had no gene match. The CDR3 DNA reads as TGTGCCAGCAGTGAAGGGCCGGGACAGTTGAACACTGAAGCTTTCTTT. Translating gives CASSEGPGQLNTEAFF.

The chain couples TRBV29-1 to TRBJ1-2; D not certain. CDR3 length: 12 amino acids. Germline assignment: CDR1 SQVTM and CDR2 ANQGSEA. V lost 4 bases to trimming and J lost 2 bases, with 8 bases between them. DNA for the CDR3: TGCAGCGTTGTCTCGGGGAACTATGGCTACACCTTC. It encodes CSVVSGNYGYTF.

The V gene is TRBV11-2, the J gene TRBJ2-2; a possible D gene is TRBD2 (6 bases). The germline CDR1 and CDR2 sequences are SGHAT and FQNNGV. The CDR3 covers 15 residues. V gave up 4 bases and J gave up 4 bases, with 13 bases separating them. DNA of the CDR3: TGTGCCAGCAGCTCGAGACTAGTTATCACCGGGGAGCTGTTTTTT. Its translation is CASSSRLVITGELFF.

The rearrangement joins TRBV14 to TRBJ2-5; TRBD2 agrees at 9 bases. The CDR3 consists of 15 residues. Germline-derived CDR1 and CDR2 are SGHDN and FVKESK. Trimming removed 3 bases from V and 5 bases from J; junction bases left unmatched: 7. CDR3 DNA sequence: TGTGCCAGCAGCCATCGTAGCGGGGGAAGGGAGACCCAGTACTTC. Residues: CASSHRSGGRETQYF.

This clone was recorded only once. The chain joins TRBV4-2 to TRBJ1-3; unclear D gene. V shed 3 bases and J shed 7 bases, with 13 bases lying between them. Germline values: CDR1 LGHNA, CDR2 YNFKEQ. CDR3 size: 14 residues. The CDR3 protein is CASSQVGDGNTIYF. CDR3 in DNA: TGTGCCAGCAGCCAGGTCGGGGATGGGAACACCATATATTTT.

The V gene is TRBV18, the J gene TRBJ2-1; D remains ambiguous. The V gene lost 0 bases and the J gene lost 0 bases, with 9 bases spanning the gap. Germline V gene sequence: CDR1 KGHSH, CDR2 LQKENI. CDR3 length equals 16 residues. The CDR3 reads CASSPPQPSSYNEQFF. CDR3 bases: TGTGCCAGCTCACCACCCCAACCCAGCTCCTACAATGAGCAGTTCTTC. The complete variable domain, with remaining parts taken from reference TRBV18 and TRBJ2-1, reads NAGVMQNPRHLVRRRGQEARLRCSPMKGHSHVYWYRQLPEEGLKFMVYLQKENIIDESGMPKERFSAEFPKEGPSILRIQQVVRGDSAAYFCASSPPQPSSYNEQFFGPGTRLTVL.

The chain recombines TRBV7-6 with TRBJ2-2; TRBD2 is a possible D gene (6 bases). The CDR3 sequence is 16 residues long. The V gene's germline CDR1 is SGHVS and CDR2 FNYEAQ. The ends were cut back, 3 bases at V and 1 base at J, with 12 bases in the middle. CDR3 amino acids: CASSLWGDGNTGELFF. DNA for the CDR3: TGTGCCAGCAGCTTGTGGGGGGATGGGAACACCGGGGAGCTGTTTTTT.

The rearrangement links TRBV27 to TRBJ2-7; 9 bases agree with TRBD2. Germline V gene data show CDR1 as MNHEY and CDR2 as SMNVEV (reference sequence). With 6 bases clipped from V and 4 bases from J, the junction kept 7 bases outside the gene matches. The CDR3 totals 14 residues. The CDR3 spells CASRRSGGLYEQYF. CDR3 DNA: TGTGCCAGCAGAAGGAGCGGGGGGCTTTACGAGCAGTACTTC.

The chain employs TRBV7-2 and TRBJ1-2; unclear D gene. The CDR3 runs to 11 residues. Trimming pared 7 bases from V and 8 bases from J, leaving 11 bases between. Germline V gene sequence: CDR1 SGHTA, CDR2 FQGNSA. CDR3 residues: CASTLRGGYTF. CDR3 in DNA: TGTGCCAGCACCCTCCGAGGCGGCTACACCTTC.

The chain links TRBV5-4 to TRBJ1-2; 7 positions match TRBD1. V shed 4 bases and J 1 base; nucleotides not matched to a gene: 1. CDR1 and CDR2 (germline): SGHNT, YYREEE (reference sequence). The CDR3 spans 13 residues. The DNA of the CDR3 is TGTGCCAGCAGCCGGGACAGTAACTATGGCTACACCTTC. It specifies CASSRDSNYGYTF. Full variable domain (outside the CDR3, taken from reference TRBV5-4 and TRBJ1-2): ETGVTQSPTHLIKTRGQQVTLRCSSQSGHNTVSWYQQALGQGPQFIFQYYREEENGRGNFPPRFSGLQFPNYSSELNVNALELDDSALYLCASSRDSNYGYTFGSGTRLTVV.

The rearrangement joins TRBV7-2 to TRBJ1-1; TRBD1 might be the D (6 bases). The CDR3 totals 12 residues. Trimming cost V 2 bases and J 8 bases, with 9 bases left between them. Germline CDR1 SGHTA, CDR2 FQGNSA. The CDR3 sequence: CASSLTGGEAFF. CDR3 sequence (DNA): TGTGCCAGCAGCTTAACGGGGGGCGAAGCTTTCTTT.

The rearrangement uses TRBV7-8 and TRBJ2-6; a possible D gene is TRBD2 (5 bases). This CDR3 is built from 17 residues. In germline, CDR1 is SGHVS, CDR2 FQNEAQ. Trimming shortened V by 5 bases and J by 0 bases, and 14 bases separated the two germline ends. The chain's CDR3 is CASSPGLIGSGANVLTF. CDR3 nucleotides: TGTGCCAGCAGCCCCGGACTGATTGGCTCTGGGGCCAACGTCCTGACTTTC. Using reference TRBV7-8 and TRBJ2-6 for the parts outside the CDR3, the full variable domain is GAGVSQSPRYKVAKRGQDVALRCDPISGHVSLFWYQQALGQGPEFLTYFQNEAQLDKSGLPSDRFFAERPEGSVSTLKIQRTQQEDSAVYLCASSPGLIGSGANVLTFGAGSRLTVL.

The V gene is TRBV5-5, the J gene TRBJ2-2; TRBD2 agrees at 9 bases. This CDR3 is built from 16 residues. The germline V gene has CDR1 SGHKS and CDR2 YYEKEE (reference sequence). The junction had 7 bases not matched to a gene; V was cut back by 1 base and J by 6 bases. The CDR3 bases are TGTGCCAGCAGCTTGCGGGTGCGGGGGGGCTCCGGGGAGCTGTTTTTT. It translates to CASSLRVRGGSGELFF.

The chain has TRBV7-2 and TRBJ2-3; TRBD2 aligns across 10 bases. The germline V gene has CDR1 SGHTA and CDR2 FQGNSA. The CDR3 runs 16 residues. Losses at the gene ends were 4 bases for V and 3 bases for J; bases not matched to a gene: 7. In nucleotides, the CDR3 is TGTGCCAGCAGCTCCATAGCGGGGGGCCGAACAGATACGCAGTATTTT. It codes for CASSSIAGGRTDTQYF.

The rearrangement links TRBV28 to TRBJ1-2; 10 positions match TRBD1. The CDR3 has 13 residues. CDR1 is MDHEN and CDR2 is SYDVKM in the germline V gene. J was trimmed by 7 bases and V by 6 bases; bases with no gene match: 5. CDR3 DNA: TGTGCCAGCAGGGGACAGGGGACTAGTGGCTACACCTTC. Amino acids: CASRGQGTSGYTF.

The rearrangement uses TRBV15 and TRBJ1-2, with a tentative D call TRBD1 (6 bases). This CDR3 has 13 residues. V was cut by 3 bases and J by 3 bases, with 8 bases left in between. Per germline, CDR1 LNHNV and CDR2 YYDKDF (reference sequence). The CDR3 is CATSSEGDYGYTF. The CDR3 DNA reads as TGTGCCACCAGCAGTGAGGGGGACTATGGCTACACCTTC.

The chain links TRBV6-5 to TRBJ2-5; D perhaps matches TRBD1 (6 bases). The CDR3 loop spans 12 amino acids. The germline gives CDR1 MNHEY, CDR2 SVGAGI. Trimming left V 6 bases short and J 9 bases short, with 14 bases between. The DNA for the CDR3 is TGTGCCAGCAGAGCCGCGCCAGGGGCCCAGTACTTC. It encodes CASRAAPGAQYF.

The chain joins TRBV30 to TRBJ2-1; 10 bases align to TRBD2. The trim removed 1 base at V and 3 bases at J, leaving 9 bases unmatched. This CDR3 region has 17 residues. Germline CDR1 GTSNPN, CDR2 SVGIG (reference sequence). The CDR3 sequence: CAWSAWRTSGLYNEQFF. For the CDR3, the DNA is TGTGCCTGGAGTGCATGGAGGACTAGCGGACTCTACAATGAGCAGTTCTTC. The whole variable domain, remainder taken from reference TRBV30 and TRBJ2-1, is SQTIHQWPATLVQPVGSPLSLECTVEGTSNPNLYWYRQAAGRGLQLLFYSVGIGQISSEVPQNLSASRPQDRQFILSSKKLLLSDSGFYLCAWSAWRTSGLYNEQFFGPGTRLTVL.

The rearrangement links TRBV7-9 to TRBJ1-5; D is uncertain. Trimming pared 5 bases from V and 9 bases from J, leaving 14 bases between. Germline lookup yields CDR1 SEHNR and CDR2 FQNEAQ (reference sequence). CDR3 length: 13 amino acids. The CDR3 sequence is CASSLQVMGPQHF. The DNA for the CDR3 is TGTGCCAGCAGCCTCCAGGTGATGGGGCCCCAGCATTTT.

The genes are TRBV28 and TRBJ1-5, with 8 bases lining up with TRBD1. CDR3 size: 15 residues. The V segment lost 6 bases and the J segment 7 bases; nucleotides outside the gene matches: 11. CDR1 and CDR2 from the germline V gene are MDHEN and SYDVKM. The CDR3 sequence is CASSPTDRGDQPQHF. The CDR3 bases are TGTGCCAGCAGCCCCACCGACAGGGGCGACCAGCCCCAGCATTTT.

The rearrangement joins TRBV15 to TRBJ2-5; D remains unclear. Trimming took 4 bases from V and 5 from J, leaving 14 bases between them. Per germline, CDR1 LNHNV and CDR2 YYDKDF (reference sequence). The CDR3 loop spans 14 amino acids. In nucleotides, the CDR3 is TGTGCCACCAGCACCGGTCCAGCTAGGGAGACCCAGTACTTC. Encoded protein: CATSTGPARETQYF.

The gene calls are TRBV7-9 and TRBJ2-3; D may be TRBD1 (6 bases). This CDR3 is 14 amino acids long. The V gene's germline CDR1 is SEHNR and CDR2 FQNEAQ (reference sequence). Trimming cost V 5 bases and J 2 bases, with 11 bases left between them. The CDR3 DNA reads as TGTGCCAGCAGCCGCAGGGGTTCCACAGATACGCAGTATTTT. Translating it yields CASSRRGSTDTQYF.

V gene TRBV6-1 combines with J gene TRBJ2-5; D is perhaps TRBD1 (5 bases). The CDR3 totals 13 residues. CDR1 and CDR2 from the germline V gene are MNHNS and SASEGT. The V end lost 6 bases, the J end lost 4 bases, and 12 bases lay between the germline ends. This chain's CDR3 is CASRGVWGETQYF. CDR3 sequence (DNA): TGTGCCAGCAGAGGGGTGTGGGGAGAGACCCAGTACTTC.

The chain links TRBV5-6 to TRBJ2-6, with 8 bases matching TRBD1. The germline gives CDR1 SGHDT, CDR2 YYEEEE. The CDR3 runs to 18 residues. V was clipped by 3 bases and J by 0 bases; unmatched bases: 8. The CDR3 DNA reads TGTGCCAGCAGCTCGTTGGACAGGGACCTCTCTGGGGCCAACGTCCTGACTTTC. This sequence encodes CASSSLDRDLSGANVLTF.

The chain joins TRBV13 to TRBJ2-5, with TRBD2 matching 10 bases. In germline, CDR1 is PRHDT, CDR2 FYEKMQ (reference sequence). The CDR3 is 13 residues long. J gave up 7 bases and V 3 bases, and 2 bases lay outside the gene matches. The CDR3 loop reads CASSFPSGGTQYF. The CDR3 bases are TGTGCCAGCAGCTTCCCTAGCGGGGGGACCCAGTACTTC.

The chain joins TRBV28 to TRBJ2-7, with D tentatively TRBD1 (6 bases). In germline, CDR1 is MDHEN, CDR2 SYDVKM. This CDR3 contains 13 residues. Trimming removed 8 bases from V and 0 bases from J, with 11 bases in between. CDR3 region: CASVRGSSYEQYF. The CDR3 DNA follows: TGTGCCAGCGTCAGGGGAAGCTCCTACGAGCAGTACTTC. Complete variable domain (other parts from reference TRBV28 and TRBJ2-7): DVKVTQSSRYLVKRTGEKVFLECVQDMDHENMFWYRQDPGLGLRLIYFSYDVKMKEKGDIPEGYSVSREKKERFSLILESASTNQTSMYLCASVRGSSYEQYFGPGTRLTVT.